The 15 T cell receptor beta chains below come from one sample, sequenced in a study of cytomegalovirus exposure and HLA in healthy donors. The PCR ran on 60 Vbeta and 13 Jbeta primers. Generated by immunoSEQ multiplex PCR, the TCRdb table keeps only in-frame clones and is missing some. The table has over 150,000 clones, around 75% seen once. What was sequenced was PBMCs. The source of these receptors is a man aged 25 to 40 in good health and CMV-seropositive.

The chain carries TRBV5-1 and TRBJ1-4; no clear D. The CDR3 extends over 15 amino acids. The V end was cut by 0 bases, the J end by 8 bases, with 14 bases between. Per the germline V gene, CDR1 is SGHRS and CDR2 is YFSETQ. The DNA for the CDR3 is TGCGCCAGCAGCTTGGCGGAGTTTCATCGGGAAAAACTGTTTTTT. Translated, it gives CASSLAEFHREKLFF.

This chain connects TRBV30 to TRBJ1-2; no clear D. With 1 base removed from V and 5 bases from J, the gap between germline ends came to 11 bases. The CDR3 length is 13 residues. Germline V gives CDR1 GTSNPN, CDR2 SVGIG (reference sequence). DNA for the CDR3: TGTGCCTGGAGTGAGGGAGGGAGTTATGGCTACACCTTC. This sequence encodes CAWSEGGSYGYTF.

The genes are TRBV19 and TRBJ2-7, with D possibly being TRBD1 (5 bases). Trimming stripped 3 bases from V and 2 bases from J, with 8 bases between. The germline V gene encodes CDR1 LNHDA and CDR2 SQIVND (reference sequence). This CDR3 is built from 13 residues. CDR3 in amino acids: CASSIDSTYEQYF. DNA of the CDR3: TGTGCCAGTAGTATCGACAGCACCTACGAGCAGTACTTC.

V gene TRBV7-2 combines with J gene TRBJ2-7; TRBD2 matches 7 bases. This CDR3 has 14 amino acids. V lost 5 bases, J lost 4 bases, and 8 bases stayed unmatched. Germline CDR1 reads SGHTA; CDR2 reads FQGNSA. This CDR3 reads CASSPVGGTYEQYF. DNA of the CDR3: TGTGCCAGCAGCCCAGTGGGGGGGACTTACGAGCAGTACTTC.

The genes are TRBV7-9 and TRBJ2-7; D not certain. CDR3 length: 13 amino acids. CDR1 and CDR2 from the germline V gene are SEHNR and FQNEAQ (reference sequence). With 5 bases removed from V and 2 bases from J, the gap between germline ends came to 10 bases. CDR3 coding DNA: TGTGCCAGCAGCCCGCAGGTAACCTACGAGCAGTACTTC. Encoded protein: CASSPQVTYEQYF.

The chain recombines TRBV6-5 with TRBJ2-7; possible D gene TRBD2, 5 bases. The V gene lost 6 bases and the J gene lost 1 base, with 13 bases spanning the gap. The V gene's germline CDR1 is MNHEY and CDR2 SVGAGI. The CDR3 is 14 amino acids. The CDR3 protein is CASRDSNPSYEQYF. The CDR3 DNA sequence: TGTGCCAGCAGGGACTCCAACCCTTCCTACGAGCAGTACTTC.

The rearrangement links TRBV6-1 to TRBJ1-1; D gene uncertain. Germline V gives CDR1 MNHNS, CDR2 SASEGT. Trimming pared 5 bases from V and 5 bases from J, leaving 9 bases between. This CDR3 has 12 residues. The CDR3 DNA is TGTGCCAGCAGTTTGATGCGGACTGAAGCTTTCTTT. This gives the protein CASSLMRTEAFF.

Ten or more counts support this clone. The chain joins TRBV4-3 to TRBJ2-7; TRBD2 is a possible D gene (6 bases). This CDR3 region has 17 residues. The V end lost 0 bases, the J end lost 5 bases, and 20 bases lay between the germline ends. The germline V gene encodes CDR1 LGHNA and CDR2 YSLEER. The CDR3 DNA reads TGCGCCAGCAGCCAAGATTGGGGCGGGGCCGGGGTCGACGAGCAGTACTTC. Its translation is CASSQDWGGAGVDEQYF.

V is TRBV19 and J is TRBJ2-2, with a possible D match to TRBD1 (6 bases). Trimming shortened V by 6 bases and J by 4 bases, and 12 bases separated the two germline ends. In germline, CDR1 is LNHDA, CDR2 SQIVND (reference sequence). The CDR3 runs to 14 residues. DNA for the CDR3: TGTGCCAGTAGGAGCAGGGGACCCACCGGGGAGCTGTTTTTT. Amino acids: CASRSRGPTGELFF. Full variable domain (missing parts from reference TRBV19 and TRBJ2-2): DGGITQSPKYLFRKEGQNVTLSCEQNLNHDAMYWYRQDPGQGLRLIYYSQIVNDFQKGDIAEGYSVSREKKESFPLTVTSAQKNPTAFYLCASRSRGPTGELFFGEGSRLTVL.

The V call is TRBV10-3, the J call TRBJ2-7; TRBD1 aligns across 11 bases. V lost 5 bases to trimming and J lost 7 bases; unmatched junction nucleotides: 7. This CDR3 comprises 14 residues. The germline gives CDR1 ENHRY, CDR2 SYGVKD. The CDR3 coding sequence is TGTGCCATCAGTATGGACAGGGGGCAGGGAGAGCAGTACTTC. It is translated as CAISMDRGQGEQYF.

This clone was detected once. The chain employs TRBV7-8 and TRBJ2-7; D is uncertain. The V end lost 5 bases, the J end lost 1 base, and 12 bases lay between the germline ends. Germline CDR1 and CDR2: SGHVS and FQNEAQ. This CDR3 is 14 amino acids long. The CDR3 DNA is TGTGCCAGCAGCATCGAGGAGTCGTCCTACGAGCAGTACTTC. Translating it yields CASSIEESSYEQYF.

This clone was seen a handful of times. The gene calls are TRBV4-2 and TRBJ1-2; 8 nucleotides agree with TRBD1. The CDR3 is 17 amino acids. The ends lost 0 bases at V and 6 bases at J; junction bases unmatched: 12. The germline V gene has CDR1 LGHNA and CDR2 YNFKEQ. CDR3 region: CASSQDRPGGAYNGYTF. The CDR3 DNA reads TGTGCCAGCAGCCAAGATAGGCCAGGGGGCGCGTATAATGGCTACACCTTC.

This chain connects TRBV5-4 to TRBJ2-1; 12 nucleotides match TRBD2. Looked up from germline, CDR1 is SGHNT and CDR2 is YYREEE (reference sequence). Losses at the gene ends were 0 bases for V and 7 bases for J; bases not matched to a gene: 5. The CDR3 runs to 16 residues. CDR3 amino acids: CASSLGLAGARNEQFF. The CDR3 DNA reads as TGTGCCAGCAGCTTGGGACTAGCGGGGGCCAGGAATGAGCAGTTCTTC.

The V and J genes are TRBV7-3 and TRBJ1-2, with D possibly TRBD1 on 6 matching bases. This CDR3 has 16 amino acids. The germline V gene encodes CDR1 SGHTA and CDR2 FQGTGA. Trimming left V 0 bases short and J 4 bases short, with 15 bases between. CDR3 bases: TGTGCCAGCAGCTTAACGGGTCCGGACAGTAGCTATGGCTACACCTTC. Amino acids: CASSLTGPDSSYGYTF.

The chain recombines TRBV6-5 with TRBJ1-1, with D tentatively TRBD1 (6 bases). CDR3 size: 15 residues. Germline assignment: CDR1 MNHEY and CDR2 SVGAGI. Trimming cost V 0 bases and J 2 bases, with 10 bases left between them. The CDR3 spells CASSYSYRVNTEAFF. The CDR3 nucleotides read TGTGCCAGCAGTTACTCGTACAGGGTTAACACTGAAGCTTTCTTT.